This T cell receptor beta chain was retrieved from a study of T-cell reconstitution after alpha-beta-depleted transplantation in children. V lost 4 bases, J lost 0 bases, and 5 bases stayed unmatched. This CDR3 spans 16 amino acids. Study-level results: Reportedly, only several hundred clones from non-depleted graft cells drove alpha-beta T-cell counts at about two months. T-cell numbers and diversity, one year after transplant, stemmed largely from T cells that were newly produced. In some patients, recipient T cells and intrathymic progenitors surviving conditioning explained high day-60 diversity.

For TCRbeta, the library was prepared with unique molecular identifiers. TCRdb re-derived calls from the PCR reads in MiXCR, one entry per CDR3 protein. The sample includes about 830,000 distinct CDR3 sequences, approximately 15% of them seen just once. This clonotype occurred many times. Its cognate antigen is unknown. The specimen comprised PBMCs, mostly from graft donor cells, sampled 360 days after TCRalphabeta/CD19-depleted stem cell transplant. The V call is TRBV12-3 or TRBV12-4, the J call TRBJ2-1, with 8 positions matching TRBD2. The origin of this receptor is a male patient aged 10-17 years who had a stem cell transplant for acute lymphoblastic leukemia, so the T cells may come from the graft donor. The CDR3 loop is CASSSSGTSSYNEQFF. CDR3 in DNA: TGTGCCAGCAGTTCCTCCGGGACTAGCTCCTACAATGAGCAGTTCTTC.